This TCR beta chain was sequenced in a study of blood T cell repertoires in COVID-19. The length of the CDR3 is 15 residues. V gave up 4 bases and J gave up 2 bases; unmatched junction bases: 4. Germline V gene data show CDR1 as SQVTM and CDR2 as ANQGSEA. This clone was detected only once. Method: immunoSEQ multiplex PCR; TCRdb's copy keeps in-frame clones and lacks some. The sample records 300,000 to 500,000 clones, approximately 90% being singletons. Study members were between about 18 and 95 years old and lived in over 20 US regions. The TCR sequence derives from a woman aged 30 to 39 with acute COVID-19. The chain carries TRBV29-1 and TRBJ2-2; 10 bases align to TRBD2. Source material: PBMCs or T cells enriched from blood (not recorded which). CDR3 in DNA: TGCAGCGTTGCAGGACTAGCGGTTAACACCGGGGAGCTGTTTTTT. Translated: CSVAGLAVNTGELFF.